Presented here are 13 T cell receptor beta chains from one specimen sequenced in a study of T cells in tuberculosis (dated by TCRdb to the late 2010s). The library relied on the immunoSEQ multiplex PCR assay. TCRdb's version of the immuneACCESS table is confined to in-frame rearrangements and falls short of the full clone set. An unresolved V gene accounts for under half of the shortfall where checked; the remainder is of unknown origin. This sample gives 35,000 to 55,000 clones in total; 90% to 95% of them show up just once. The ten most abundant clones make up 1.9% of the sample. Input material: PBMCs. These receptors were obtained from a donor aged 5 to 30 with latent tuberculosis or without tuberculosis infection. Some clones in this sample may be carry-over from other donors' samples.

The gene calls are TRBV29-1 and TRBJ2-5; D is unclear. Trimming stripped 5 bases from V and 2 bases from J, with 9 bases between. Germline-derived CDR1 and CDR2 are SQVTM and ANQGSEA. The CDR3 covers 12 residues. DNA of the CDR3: TGCAGCGTTCCTACAGAACAAGAGACCCAGTACTTC. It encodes CSVPTEQETQYF.

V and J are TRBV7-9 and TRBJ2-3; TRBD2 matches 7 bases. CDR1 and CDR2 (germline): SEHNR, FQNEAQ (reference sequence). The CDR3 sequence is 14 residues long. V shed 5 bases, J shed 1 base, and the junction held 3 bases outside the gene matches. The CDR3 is CASSQSGGTDTQYF. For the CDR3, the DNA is TGTGCCAGCAGCCAAAGCGGGGGCACAGATACGCAGTATTTT. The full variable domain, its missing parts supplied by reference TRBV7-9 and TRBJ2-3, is DTGVSQNPRHKITKRGQNVTFRCDPISEHNRLYWYRQTLGQGPEFLTYFQNEAQLEKSRLLSDRFSAERPKGSFSTLEIQRTEQGDSAMYLCASSQSGGTDTQYFGPGTRLTVL.

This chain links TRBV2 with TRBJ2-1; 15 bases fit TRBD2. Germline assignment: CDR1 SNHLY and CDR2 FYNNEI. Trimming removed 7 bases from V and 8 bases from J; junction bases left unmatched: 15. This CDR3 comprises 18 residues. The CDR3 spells CASTGGQGTSGRWDEQFF. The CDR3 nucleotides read TGTGCCAGCACCGGGGGACAGGGGACTAGCGGGAGGTGGGATGAGCAGTTCTTC.

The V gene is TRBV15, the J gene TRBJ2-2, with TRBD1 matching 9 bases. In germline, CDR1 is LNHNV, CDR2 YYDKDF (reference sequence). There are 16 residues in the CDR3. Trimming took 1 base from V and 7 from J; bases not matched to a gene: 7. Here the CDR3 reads CATSRGGQGFGGELFF. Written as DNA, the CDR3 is TGTGCCACCAGCAGAGGGGGACAGGGTTTTGGCGGGGAGCTGTTTTTT.

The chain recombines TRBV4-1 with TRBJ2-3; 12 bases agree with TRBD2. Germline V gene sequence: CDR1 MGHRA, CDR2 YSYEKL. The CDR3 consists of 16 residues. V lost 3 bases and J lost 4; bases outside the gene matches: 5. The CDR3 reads CASSHLLAGGADTQYF. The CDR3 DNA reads TGCGCCAGCAGCCATCTACTAGCGGGAGGTGCAGATACGCAGTATTTT.

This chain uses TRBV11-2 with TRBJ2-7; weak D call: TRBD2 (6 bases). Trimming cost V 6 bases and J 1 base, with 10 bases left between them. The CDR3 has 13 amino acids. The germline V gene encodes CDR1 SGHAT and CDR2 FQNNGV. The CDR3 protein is CASRKEGSYEQYF. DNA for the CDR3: TGTGCCAGCAGGAAGGAGGGTTCCTACGAGCAGTACTTC.

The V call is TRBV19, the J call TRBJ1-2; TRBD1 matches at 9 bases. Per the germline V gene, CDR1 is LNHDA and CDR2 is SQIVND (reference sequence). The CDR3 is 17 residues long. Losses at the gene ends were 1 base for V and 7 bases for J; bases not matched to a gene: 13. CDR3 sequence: CASSIARDREDRFGYTF. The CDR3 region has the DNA TGTGCCAGTAGTATAGCCCGGGACAGGGAGGATCGCTTTGGCTACACCTTC.

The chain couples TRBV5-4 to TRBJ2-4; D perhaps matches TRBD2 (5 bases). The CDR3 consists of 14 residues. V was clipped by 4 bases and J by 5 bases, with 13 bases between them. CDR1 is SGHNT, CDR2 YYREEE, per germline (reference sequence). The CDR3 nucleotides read TGTGCCAGCAGCCCACCCGAGGGTCAAAACATTCAGTACTTC. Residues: CASSPPEGQNIQYF.

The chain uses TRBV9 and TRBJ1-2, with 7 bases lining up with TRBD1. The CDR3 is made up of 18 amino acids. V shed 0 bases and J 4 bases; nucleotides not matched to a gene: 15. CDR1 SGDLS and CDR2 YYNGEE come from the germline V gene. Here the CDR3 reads CASSVGISTGIVGYGYTF. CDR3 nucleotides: TGTGCCAGCAGCGTAGGCATTTCGACAGGGATTGTTGGCTATGGCTACACCTTC. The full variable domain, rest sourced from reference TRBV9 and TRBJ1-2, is DSGVTQTPKHLITATGQRVTLRCSPRSGDLSVYWYQQSLDQGLQFLIQYYNGEERAKGNILERFSAQQFPDLHSELNLSSLELGDSALYFCASSVGISTGIVGYGYTFGSGTRLTVV.

The CDR3 sequence: CAISDGDYVNEQFF. The CDR3 DNA reads TGTGCCATCAGTGATGGGGACTACGTCAATGAGCAGTTCTTC. The chain is built from TRBV10-3 and TRBJ2-1; 7 bases agree with TRBD2. CDR1 is ENHRY and CDR2 is SYGVKD in the germline V gene. The CDR3 loop spans 14 amino acids. Trimming cost V 3 bases and J 6 bases; bases outside gene matches: 5.

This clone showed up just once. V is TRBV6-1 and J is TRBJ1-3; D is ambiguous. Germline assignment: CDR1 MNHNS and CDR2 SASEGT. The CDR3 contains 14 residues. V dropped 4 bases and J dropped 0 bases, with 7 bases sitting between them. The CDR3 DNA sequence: TGTGCCAGCAGTGCGGGATTCTCTGGAAACACCATATATTTT. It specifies CASSAGFSGNTIYF.

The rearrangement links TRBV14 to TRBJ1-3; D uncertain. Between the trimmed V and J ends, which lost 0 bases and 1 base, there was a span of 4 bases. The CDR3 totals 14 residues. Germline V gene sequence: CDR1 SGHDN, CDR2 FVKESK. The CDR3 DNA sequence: TGTGCCAGCAGCCAAGATTTATCTGGAAACACCATATATTTT. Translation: CASSQDLSGNTIYF.

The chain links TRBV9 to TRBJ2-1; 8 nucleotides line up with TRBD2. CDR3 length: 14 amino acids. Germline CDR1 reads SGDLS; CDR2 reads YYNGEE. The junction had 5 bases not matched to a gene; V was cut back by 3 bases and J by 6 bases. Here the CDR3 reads CASSAGTSFNEQFF. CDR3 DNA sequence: TGTGCCAGCAGCGCCGGGACTAGTTTCAATGAGCAGTTCTTC.